This paragraph reports one TCR beta chain. The data were obtained in a study of blood T cell repertoires in COVID-19. The overall study: PBMCs, B-cell-depleted T cells, or T cells provided the cDNA or gDNA that made up the material.

Trimming took off 5 bases at V and 2 bases at J, with 12 bases between the two ends. The CDR3 loop spans 14 amino acids. Germline-derived CDR1 and CDR2 are SGHAT and FQNNGV. Per the original methods: It was from reference gene primer amplification that nucleated cell counts were estimated. The repertoire was sequenced with immunoSEQ multiplex PCR; TCRdb's copy has only in-frame clones and lacks some. That table gives V, J and clone size, and the DNA gave D and trimming. Among 3,900 or so clones, more than 70% were seen once, and the ten largest hold under 7%. The specimen was peripheral blood. The TCR was taken from a woman between 70 and 85 years old with active COVID-19. The V call is TRBV11-2, the J call TRBJ1-1; D call uncertain. CDR3 in DNA: TGTGCCAGCAGCATTGGACGGGGAAACACTGAAGCTTTCTTT. It yields the protein CASSIGRGNTEAFF.